This T cell receptor (beta chain) emerged from a study of cytomegalovirus exposure and HLA in healthy donors. Study-wide findings and caveats: A later analysis found common viral pathogens apparently linked to several of the most significant clusters. In all likelihood, a cluster of highly shared sequence variants was a sequencing artifact. Researchers reported in a later analysis that a missense DCLRE1C variant was tied to TCR beta V- and J-gene trimming. In vitro checks showed that three CMV-associated chains really do target CMV antigens.

This CDR3 region has 15 residues. CDR1 is MNHEY and CDR2 is SVGAGI in the germline V gene. Deletions cut 5 bases from V and 0 bases from J, with 11 bases between. As to this clone: The antigen is unknown.

This PCR relied on a set of 60 Vbeta primers and 13 Jbeta primers. Assay: immunoSEQ multiplex PCR; the TCRdb copy retains only in-frame clones and omits some. This table holds some 190,000 clones, approximately 80% found once. Sequenced: PBMCs. The V gene is TRBV6-5, the J gene TRBJ2-4; maybe TRBD1 (5 bases). This sequence originates from a girl aged 5 to 17 in good health and CMV-seropositive. The CDR3 DNA sequence: TGTGCCAGCAGTATCAGGGATTTAGCCAAAAACATTCAGTACTTC. Translation: CASSIRDLAKNIQYF.